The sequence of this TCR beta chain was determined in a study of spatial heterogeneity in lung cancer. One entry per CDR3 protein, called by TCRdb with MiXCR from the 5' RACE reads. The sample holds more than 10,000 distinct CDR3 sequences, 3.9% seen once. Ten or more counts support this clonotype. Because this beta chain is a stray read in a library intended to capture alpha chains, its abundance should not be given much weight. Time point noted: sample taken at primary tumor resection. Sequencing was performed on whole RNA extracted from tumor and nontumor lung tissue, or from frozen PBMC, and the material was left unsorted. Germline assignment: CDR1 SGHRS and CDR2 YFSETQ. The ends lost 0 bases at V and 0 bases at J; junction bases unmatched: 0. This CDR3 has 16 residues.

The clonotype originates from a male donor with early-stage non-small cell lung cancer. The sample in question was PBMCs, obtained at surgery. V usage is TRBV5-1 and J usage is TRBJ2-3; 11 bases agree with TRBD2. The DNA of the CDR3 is TGCGCCAGCAGCTTGGGGACTAGCGGGAGCACAGATACGCAGTATTTT. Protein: CASSLGTSGSTDTQYF.